The rows below give T cell receptor beta chains drawn from one sample of a study of shared clonotypes between healthy human individuals. Sequenced by immunoSEQ multiplex PCR; TCRdb stores in-frame clones only, minus some. The sample has 850,000 to 1,100,000 clones, 60% to 80% seen once; the top ten hold 0.89%. Specimen: memory CD4+ T cells from PBMCs. The source is a man aged 18 to 29 in good health. Some clones in this sample may be carry-over from other donors' samples. Each CDR3 is given with its conserved first and last residue.

V gene,J gene,CDR3 protein
TRBV28,TRBJ1-1,CASTRWGNTEAFF
TRBV11-3,TRBJ2-1,CASSIRTDEQFF
TRBV28,TRBJ1-2,CASSLPPWYGYTF
TRBV5-1,TRBJ1-3,CASSLGPAPGNTIYF
TRBV28,TRBJ2-5,CASSPGTGRLETQYF
TRBV11-2,TRBJ2-7,CASSPTTGVYEQYF
TRBV29-1,TRBJ2-7,CSAGDRGPREQYF
TRBV7-3,TRBJ2-2,CASSLRRDTGELFF
TRBV7-9,TRBJ2-1,CASSLVRPSGGDEQFF
TRBV5-5,TRBJ1-5,CASPWESNQPQHF
TRBV19,TRBJ1-2,CASSIGGQAPYGYTF
TRBV11-2,TRBJ1-1,CASRWTGDTEAFF
TRBV7-9,TRBJ2-2,CASSPWTVSGELFF
TRBV7-8,TRBJ1-2,CASSLAGWGYSYTF
TRBV6-5,TRBJ1-2,CASSYSRQGTNYGYTF
TRBV11-2,TRBJ1-3,CASSDRALTGNTIYF
TRBV18,TRBJ1-2,CASSPQGESGGYTF
TRBV18,TRBJ1-5,CASSPSWSNQPQHF
TRBV5-1,TRBJ1-1,CASSRTVSNTEAFF
TRBV2,TRBJ2-2,CASSEARAGTGELFF
TRBV18,TRBJ2-1,CASSPTGTSGINEQFF
TRBV30,TRBJ1-6,CAWEATNSPLHF
TRBV5-1,TRBJ2-5,CASSWVPTSGKETQYF
TRBV5-1,TRBJ2-3,CASSVGQWLTDTQYF
TRBV4-2,TRBJ2-7,CASSRRLGGVDEQYF
TRBV28,TRBJ2-5,CASRPDWEETQYF
TRBV6-5,TRBJ2-6,CASTIAISGANVLTF
TRBV7-3,TRBJ2-1,CASSLQGTGGYEQFF
TRBV11-3,TRBJ1-3,CASSLEQGASGNTIYF
TRBV7-2,TRBJ2-1,CASRASAGSQFF
TRBV5-1,TRBJ1-4,CASSLSSATNEKLFF
TRBV6-1,TRBJ2-1,CASSGTEGGEQFF
TRBV5-4,TRBJ2-3,CATRTSGRASTDTQYF
TRBV11-2,TRBJ2-7,CASSSRLAGAHEQYF
TRBV11-2,TRBJ2-3,CASSLDLGGSTDTQYF
TRBV7-3,TRBJ2-1,CASSLEAGFNEQFF
TRBV9,TRBJ2-2,CASATGVLTDTGELFF
TRBV28,TRBJ1-1,CASQGLPGTEAFF
TRBV29-1,TRBJ2-3,CSGQLVASTDTQYF
TRBV5-8,TRBJ1-2,CASSFSGLTDRGDYGYTF
TRBV6-5,TRBJ1-2,CASTSRGSFYGYTF
TRBV28,TRBJ2-7,CASSLSSGRTLGEQYF
TRBV19,TRBJ2-3,CASSIGWRPPRDTQYF
TRBV11-3,TRBJ2-7,CASSLVYRGHLPSYEQYF
TRBV13,TRBJ1-2,CASSRITGTGDNYGYTF
TRBV18,TRBJ2-3,CASSPVGDTQYF
TRBV5-4,TRBJ1-4,CASSQGQSATNEKLFF
TRBV11-2,TRBJ2-7,CASSLIGTGGLDEQYF
TRBV2,TRBJ1-5,CASSVGAGYSNQPQHF
TRBV5-1,TRBJ1-1,CASSLGSLMNTEAFF
TRBV7-9,TRBJ2-7,CAIQATYEQYF
TRBV28,TRBJ1-4,CASSPLGGAIEKLFF
TRBV9,TRBJ2-2,CASSVEVRQADPYTGELFF
TRBV9,TRBJ1-4,CASQGGAREKLFF
TRBV18,TRBJ2-5,CASSTTGTASETQYF
TRBV4-2,TRBJ2-1,CASSSQAGNEQFF